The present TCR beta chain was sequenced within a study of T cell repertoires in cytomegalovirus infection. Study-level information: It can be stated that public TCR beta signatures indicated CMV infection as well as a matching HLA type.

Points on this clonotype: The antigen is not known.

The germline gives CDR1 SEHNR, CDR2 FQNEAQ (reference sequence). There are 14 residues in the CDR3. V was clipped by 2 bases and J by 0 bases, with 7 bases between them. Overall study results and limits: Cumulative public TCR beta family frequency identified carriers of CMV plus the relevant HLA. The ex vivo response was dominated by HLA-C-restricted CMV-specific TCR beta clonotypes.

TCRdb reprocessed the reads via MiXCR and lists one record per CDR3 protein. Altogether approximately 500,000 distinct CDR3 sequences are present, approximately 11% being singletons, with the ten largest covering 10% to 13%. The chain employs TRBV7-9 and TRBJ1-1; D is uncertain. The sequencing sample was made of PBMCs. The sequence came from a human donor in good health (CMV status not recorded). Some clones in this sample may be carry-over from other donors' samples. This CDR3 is CASSLWAMNTEAFF. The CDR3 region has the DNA TGTGCCAGCAGCTTATGGGCGATGAACACTGAAGCTTTCTTT.